The clone carrying this T cell receptor (beta chain) was counted only a few times. The V end lost 6 bases, the J end lost 2 bases, and 16 bases lay between the germline ends. The CDR3 is made up of 14 amino acids. CDR1 is SQVTM, CDR2 ANQGSEA, per germline. This sample was included in a study of patients and donors after allogeneic stem cell transplantation. TCRdb re-derived calls from the RT-PCR reads in MiXCR, one entry per CDR3 protein. This sample carries 150,000 or so distinct CDR3 sequences, roughly 22% of them seen once, and the ten largest clones take roughly 25%. The gene calls are TRBV29-1 and TRBJ1-2; D may be TRBD1 (6 bases). The sequence was obtained from a human donor who was either an allogeneic HSCT recipient or a stem cell or donor lymphocyte infusion donor (not recorded which). It is not recorded whose cells these are; they may come from a transplant donor. The material sequenced was blood, either unsorted or a sorted T cell fraction (not recorded which). The CDR3 bases are TGCAGCGTGTTTAAAGGGGGTCCGAACTATGGCTACACCTTC. Translated, it gives CSVFKGGPNYGYTF. The full variable domain, in which reference TRBV29-1 and TRBJ1-2 provide the parts outside the CDR3, is SAVISQKPSRDICQRGTSLTIQCQVDSQVTMMFWYRQQPGQSLTLIATANQGSEATYESGFVIDKFPISRPNLTFSTLTVSNMSPEDSSIYLCSVFKGGPNYGYTFGSGTRLTVV.